This entry is about one T cell receptor (beta chain). This clonotype was detected a few times. Its antigen remains undetermined. No qualities accompany the bases; no much larger clone lies one base away. Only healthy Caucasian donors were included. Three pairs of female monozygotic twins, all aged about 18 to 30 years, were included in the twin cohort. RNA for TCR libraries was isolated from peripheral blood mononuclear cells. Cut back by 1 base and 0 bases, the V and J ends lie 10 bases apart. Including cysteine and phenylalanine, the CDR3 has 17 amino acids. Of all the DNA, just the CDR3 is kept, 51 bases in frame from base 1. From a lookup of the germline V gene, CDR1 and CDR2 are SNHLY and FYNNEI. Libraries came from 5' RACE. Sequencing instrument: Illumina HiSeq 2000. A universal primer binding site was introduced by template switching, and a unique molecular identifier was present in the final cDNA, enabling accurate counting of TCR cDNA molecules. Specific primers in the conserved constant-segment region were used to synthesize first-strand cDNA for the TCR alpha and beta chains. Each cDNA library was double barcoded, with a SMART-Mk sample barcode plus Illumina barcodes, to control for contamination. TruSeq adapter sequences along with Illumina sample barcodes were introduced in two successive PCR steps. TCR alpha and beta cDNA libraries were sequenced on the Illumina HiSeq platform with custom primers. From the authors' description of their analysis: MiGEC processed the raw reads to extract unique molecular identifiers, while MiXCR was used to determine the CDR3 positions. For each individual, recombination models were inferred using an EM algorithm with the repgenHMM and IGoR tools. The tcR package in R was used for shared clonotype analysis, with sharing normalized by the product of cloneset sizes. Out-of-frame nonproductive sequences were analyzed to study raw recombination free of thymic and clonal selection effects. Through fastp at Q25 and MiXCR, TCRdb rebuilt clones from the public reads, retaining in-frame beta chains. Rows are combined by CDR3 protein, so each entry shows the most common genes and DNA. The V and J calls follow TCRdb's processing rather than the paper's. Within this sample are about 660,000 distinct CDR3 sequences, with 8.5% to 9.5% of them counted one time only. The ten largest clones take up 0.8% to 1% of the sample.

This entry comes from a study of identical twins (dated by TCRdb to the mid-2010s). Regarding the complete study: To test whether fetal clonotypes persist, the study used deep sequencing on TCR alpha and beta repertoires from monozygotic twins, unrelated adults of various ages, and cord blood. To rule out contamination, the twin experiments were replicated at different times with different library preparation protocols.

What the research found in general, with its limitations: Because the same donors could not be followed over many years, the conclusions relied on cross-sectional statistical analysis. In beta out-of-frame sequences, excess twin sharing was weaker, because having fewer shared sequences lowered the signal-to-noise ratio. Out-of-frame TCR alpha sequences shared between twins showed an excess of low generation-probability sequences compared with coincidental sharing between unrelated individuals. Zero-insertion analyses could be partly confounded by invariant T cells such as MAIT and iNKT, though diverse VJ usage argued against such confounding for most clonotypes. Recombination models systematically underestimated out-of-frame TCR alpha sharing in monozygotic twins but agreed with sharing between unrelated individuals. Fewer insertions were carried by abundant cord blood beta clonotypes; a weaker similar trend was observed in young adult naive repertoires, while no such trend was observed in memory repertoires.

These data also formed part of another study, on yellow fever vaccine responses in identical twins. The second paper further reports: The authors reported that the T cell response to vaccination in identical twins appeared partly convergent and partly personalized. In identical twins, the study followed T cell clones that responded to the vaccine with precision.

The receptor comes from a young woman in good health. Sequencing was carried out using PBMCs. The rearrangement joined TRBV2 to TRBJ1-6, with TRBD1 tentatively as D gene (6 bases match). The CDR3 region: CASSEGRGGSYNSPLHF. The DNA sequence is as follows: TGTGCCAGCAGTGAAGGAAGAGGGGGCTCCTATAATTCACCCCTCCACTTT.